A selection of T cell receptor beta chains follows, all from one sample in a study of a mutant IDH1 vaccine in newly diagnosed glioma. Some clones are missing from TCRdb's copy, which holds only in-frame ones; the method was immunoSEQ multiplex PCR. The table has about 56,000 clones, about four fifths seen once; the top ten hold more than 3%. The antigens these receptors bind are not known. The starting material was PBMCs, obtained from a glioma patient whose treatment included an IDH1 peptide vaccine. These receptor sequences come from a woman between 45 and 65 years old with glioma. Each CDR3 is given with its conserved first and last residue. A D gene is named only where the DNA matches it firmly. Clone size is given for some rows only: seen once, a few or many times, or a class if the clone is expanded.

>NA|TRBJ1-6|TRBV7-8|few
CASSSRAGALHF
TGTGCCAGCAGCTCAAGGGCGGGGGCCCTCCACTTT
>NA|TRBJ1-5|TRBV25-1|NA
CASSETGPNQPQHF
TGTGCCAGCAGTGAAACCGGTCCAAATCAGCCCCAGCATTTT
>NA|TRBJ1-6|TRBV9|once
CASSVSPGQNSPLHF
TGTGCCAGCAGCGTATCCCCCGGCCAGAATTCACCCCTCCACTTT
>TRBD1|TRBJ1-2|TRBV27|few
CASRRRDRAHGYTF
TGTGCCAGCAGGCGCCGGGACAGGGCTCATGGCTACACCTTC
>NA|TRBJ1-4|TRBV14|NA
CASSSSGETNEKLFF
TGTGCCAGCAGCTCCTCCGGGGAAACTAATGAAAAACTGTTTTTT
>NA|TRBJ2-5|TRBV30|NA
CAWSVDTQETQYF
TGTGCCTGGAGTGTGGACACACAAGAGACCCAGTACTTC
>NA|TRBJ2-1|TRBV5-1|few
CARRGIPGSSYNEQFF
TGCGCCAGGCGTGGGATTCCCGGGAGCTCCTACAATGAGCAGTTCTTC
>NA|TRBJ2-7|TRBV27|NA
CASSSPQLPYEQYF
TGTGCCAGCAGTTCCCCCCAGTTGCCATACGAGCAGTACTTC
>NA|TRBJ2-3|TRBV7-2|NA
CASSLALVQDTQYF
TGTGCCAGCAGCTTAGCTTTAGTTCAGGATACGCAGTATTTT
>NA|TRBJ2-7|TRBV7-8|NA
CASRVGTSDYEQYF
TGTGCCAGCAGAGTTGGGACCTCGGACTACGAGCAGTACTTC
>NA|TRBJ2-7|TRBV10-2|NA
CASSELGALGEQYF
TGCGCCAGCAGTGAGTTAGGGGCCCTCGGCGAGCAGTACTTC
>NA|TRBJ1-5|TRBV6-5|NA
CASSEESQHF
TGTGCCAGCAGTGAAGAGTCCCAGCATTTT
>NA|TRBJ1-1|TRBV13|few
CASSLSGAGGEAFF
TGTGCCAGCAGCTTAAGCGGGGCCGGGGGTGAAGCTTTCTTT
>NA|TRBJ2-7|TRBV6-1|NA
CASSRDYEQYF
TGTGCCAGCAGTAGGGACTACGAGCAGTACTTC
>NA|TRBJ2-1|TRBV25-1|NA
CASRPAPRNEQFF
TGTGCCAGCAGACCGGCGCCGCGGAATGAGCAGTTCTTC
>TRBD2|TRBJ2-4|TRBV2|NA
CASSVQRGGGRNIQYF
TGTGCCAGCAGTGTTCAGCGGGGGGGTGGTAGAAACATTCAGTACTTC
>TRBD2|TRBJ2-7|TRBV25-1|NA
CASSEGGGGDNEQYF
TGTGCCAGCAGTGAAGGGGGCGGGGGGGACAACGAGCAGTACTTC
>NA|TRBJ2-7|TRBV6-5|few
CASMKSLSSYEQYF
TGTGCCAGCATGAAGTCCTTGTCCTCCTACGAGCAGTACTTC
>TRBD2|TRBJ2-1|TRBV6-4|NA
CASSESSGGANEQFF
TGTGCCAGCAGTGAGTCTAGCGGGGGGGCCAATGAGCAGTTCTTC
>NA|TRBJ2-1|TRBV5-4|NA
CASSRPQYNEQFF
TGTGCCAGCAGCCGGCCCCAATACAATGAGCAGTTCTTC
>TRBD1|TRBJ2-7|TRBV11-2|NA
CASSFPGQGAYEQYF
TGTGCCAGCAGCTTTCCGGGACAGGGGGCCTACGAGCAGTACTTC
>NA|TRBJ2-7|TRBV7-9|NA
CASSLVSASYEQYF
TGTGCCAGCAGCTTAGTCTCGGCCTCCTACGAGCAGTACTTC
>NA|TRBJ2-2|TRBV5-6|NA
CASSLSGYTGELFF
TGTGCCAGCAGCTTGTCCGGATACACCGGGGAGCTGTTTTTT
>NA|TRBJ1-1|TRBV10-3|NA
CAISEDRAEAFF
TGTGCCATCAGTGAGGATCGGGCTGAAGCTTTCTTT
>TRBD2|TRBJ2-1|TRBV5-4|NA
CASSLTGTSGINEQFF
TGTGCCAGCAGCTTAACCGGGACTAGCGGAATCAATGAGCAGTTCTTC
>NA|TRBJ1-1|TRBV10-3|NA
CAISPTQGRENTEAFF
TGTGCCATCAGTCCAACGCAGGGGCGGGAGAACACTGAAGCTTTCTTT
>NA|TRBJ2-2|TRBV6-6|NA
CASSYLEQGAGELFF
TGTGCCAGCAGTTACCTCGAACAGGGTGCCGGGGAGCTGTTTTTT
>NA|TRBJ1-3|TRBV6-6|NA
CASSYMGTGNTIYF
TGTGCCAGCAGTTATATGGGTACTGGAAACACCATATATTTT
>NA|TRBJ1-5|TRBV2|NA
CASSVGLTVNQPQHF
TGTGCCAGCAGTGTCGGATTAACAGTCAATCAGCCCCAGCATTTT
>NA|TRBJ1-1|TRBV9|NA
CASSVVVDTEAFF
TGTGCCAGCAGCGTAGTGGTAGACACTGAAGCTTTCTTT
>NA|TRBJ1-5|TRBV9|NA
CASSPDNNQPQHF
TGTGCCAGCAGCCCGGACAACAATCAGCCCCAGCATTTT
>NA|TRBJ2-2|TRBV5-1|NA
CASRADISNTGELFF
TGCGCCAGCAGAGCGGACATCTCGAACACCGGGGAGCTGTTTTTT
>NA|TRBJ2-7|TRBV27|NA
CASSSWDGPYEQYF
TGTGCCAGCAGTTCCTGGGACGGTCCCTACGAGCAGTACTTC
>TRBD1|TRBJ1-5|TRBV30|NA
CAWRADRENQPQHF
TGTGCCTGGAGGGCGGACAGGGAGAATCAGCCCCAGCATTTT
>NA|TRBJ1-1|TRBV7-9|NA
CASSLGAMNTEAFF
TGTGCCAGCAGCTTAGGGGCGATGAACACTGAAGCTTTCTTT
>NA|TRBJ1-3|TRBV25-1|NA
CASSAGMGSGNTIYF
TGTGCCAGCAGTGCAGGGATGGGCTCTGGAAACACCATATATTTT
>NA|TRBJ1-3|TRBV5-4|NA
CASSLGGVSGNTIYF
TGTGCCAGCAGCTTGGGAGGGGTCTCTGGAAACACCATATATTTT
>NA|TRBJ1-1|TRBV19|few
CAVVVGTEAFF
TGTGCCGTTGTGGTGGGGACTGAAGCTTTCTTT
>NA|TRBJ2-2|TRBV6-5|NA
CASSYLTDTGELFF
TGTGCCAGCAGTTACTTAACAGACACCGGGGAGCTGTTTTTT
>NA|TRBJ1-4|TRBV7-8|NA
CASSLAGNTNEKLFF
TGTGCCAGCAGCTTAGCAGGGAACACTAATGAAAAACTGTTTTTT
>NA|TRBJ1-1|TRBV5-1|few
CASSPTDTEAFF
TGCGCCAGCAGCCCGACAGACACTGAAGCTTTCTTT
>NA|TRBJ1-2|TRBV7-9|NA
CASSFPTQNYGYTF
TGTGCCAGCAGCTTCCCGACTCAAAACTATGGCTACACCTTC
>NA|TRBJ1-4|TRBV4-1|NA
CASSQEATVPNEKLFF
TGCGCCAGCAGCCAAGAGGCGACTGTACCTAATGAAAAACTGTTTTTT
>NA|TRBJ2-7|TRBV10-2|NA
CASSEPYEQYF
TGCGCCAGCAGTGAACCCTACGAGCAGTACTTC
>NA|TRBJ1-2|TRBV19|once
CASSEENSRYVYTF
TGTGCCAGTAGTGAAGAGAATAGTCGCTATGTCTACACCTTC
>NA|TRBJ2-5|TRBV7-9|NA
CASSLDDWTEETQYF
TGTGCCAGCAGCTTAGACGATTGGACAGAAGAGACCCAGTACTTC
>TRBD1|TRBJ1-2|TRBV7-7|NA
CASSPWTGEAAGYTF
TGTGCCAGCAGCCCTTGGACAGGGGAGGCGGCTGGCTACACCTTC
>NA|TRBJ2-6|TRBV7-4|NA
CASSSQSRANVLTF
TGTGCCAGCAGCTCACAAAGTCGGGCCAACGTCCTGACTTTC
>NA|TRBJ1-1|TRBV19|NA
CASKETPPGLGNTEAFF
TGTGCCAGTAAAGAAACCCCGCCCGGGCTGGGGAACACTGAAGCTTTCTTT
>TRBD1|TRBJ1-6|TRBV5-6|once
CASSRDSFNSPLHF
TGTGCCAGCAGCCGGGACAGCTTTAATTCACCCCTCCACTTT
>NA|TRBJ1-2|TRBV5-1|NA
CASSLETANYGYTF
TGCGCCAGCAGCTTGGAGACAGCTAACTATGGCTACACCTTC
>NA|TRBJ1-3|TRBV5-5|NA
CASRGSGNTIYF
TGTGCCAGCAGGGGCTCTGGAAACACCATATATTTT